These T cell receptor beta chains were read from a single sample in a study of CD4 and CD8 cells across lung adenocarcinoma regions. TCRdb passed the PCR reads through MiXCR, listing each CDR3 protein once. The table records almost 5,000 distinct CDR3 sequences, roughly three fifths of them present only once. The sequenced sample consisted of CD4+ T cells from the center of a lung tumor. These receptors all stem from a male donor with lung adenocarcinoma. The CD4 and CD8 labels of this study may be unreliable. The conserved cysteine and the conserved F or W are not part of the CDR3 here. Fields, in order: D gene, V gene, clone size, CDR3 protein. The D gene is left open where the match is weak. A clone size is listed for some rows: how often the clone was seen (once, few, many), or a class if it is expanded.

>TRBD1|TRBV6-1|.
ASSTRDRGYVRETQY
>.|TRBV6-1|few
ASTRSLGHQETQY
>TRBD1|TRBV6-1|.
ASRGTGLYEQY
>TRBD1|TRBV6-1|.
ASSTGTVLSHEQF
>.|TRBV25-1|few
ASSESRTGELF
>.|TRBV27|.
ASSLAHTNMQY
>.|TRBV7-8|once
ASSSRQGNGMEDEQF
>.|TRBV4-1|.
ASSQGTNQETQY
>TRBD1|TRBV12-3/TRBV12-4|.
ASSPTGDRGREQY
>.|TRBV10-3|.
ANSAGLSRNTEAF
>.|TRBV6-1|.
ASSAPLGGRAKNIQY
>TRBD1|TRBV6-1|.
ATLDRAGTEAF
>TRBD1|TRBV6-5|.
ASSYSGTGPYEQY
>.|TRBV6-1|.
ASSGVDTEAF
>.|TRBV6-1|.
ASSQSGNEQF
>TRBD1|TRBV6-1|.
ASSGTGVFTEAF
>.|TRBV4-3|.
ASRSGMCATDTQY
>TRBD2|TRBV7-2|.
ASSRVLRGLAGHNEQF
>.|TRBV4-2|few
ASSQGVMNTEAF
>.|TRBV6-5|.
ASSSIAATSTDTQY
>.|TRBV6-1|.
ASIQAENTGAQY
>.|TRBV6-1|.
ASSRQWSEQF
>TRBD1|TRBV11-3|.
ASSPTGAYEQY
>TRBD2|TRBV6-1|.
ASSEFGMRSGGLSSYNEQF
>TRBD2|TRBV10-2|medium-sized
ASLGTSGRFNEQF
>TRBD2|TRBV27|.
ASSLWGRAKDMQY
>TRBD2|TRBV6-1|.
ASSEAGLGGQETQY
>.|TRBV6-5|.
ASSNSVTGEQF
>TRBD1|TRBV10-1|.
ASSESNRGGELF
>.|TRBV5-6|medium-sized
ASSLGQAITEAF
>TRBD1|TRBV7-6|.
ASSLGGTAYEQY
>.|TRBV6-1|.
ASERGFDTEAF
>.|TRBV27|medium-sized
ASAREAGQPQH
>.|TRBV12-3/TRBV12-4|.
ASSSLGQSYEQY
>TRBD2|TRBV6-5|few
ASSYRGLAARDEQY
>.|TRBV6-5|.
ASSYWWDTIPGANVLT
>.|TRBV3-1|.
ASSSRSMGEQY
>.|TRBV27|.
ASSLWGRSADTQY
>TRBD1|TRBV14|few
ASSPGQGLLNEQF
>.|TRBV6-1|.
ASSEARWGAETLY
>.|TRBV10-1|.
ASSPGLGAKNIQY
>.|TRBV6-5|medium-sized
ASSYGGSRITQY
>TRBD2|TRBV12-5|.
ASGPPRAGGRNEQF
>.|TRBV27|few
ASSFSGTLNTDTQY
>.|TRBV6-1|.
ASIGGRGTETQY
>.|TRBV10-2|medium-sized
ASSEFSSISGNTIY
>TRBD2|TRBV7-3|.
ASSLIAGGQSEQF
>.|TRBV3-1|.
ASSSDSDTQY
>TRBD2|TRBV6-1|few
AGSGEGGPDTQY
>TRBD2|TRBV6-1|.
ASSEREGLGAYEQY
>TRBD2|TRBV25-1|.
ASSESGRGGRDGETQY